The clone carrying this T cell receptor (beta chain) was counted a few times. The antigen remains undetermined. This entry is derived from a study of T-cell memory formation after mild COVID-19. Across the whole study: TCR clustering was largely donor specific. Study-wide points: Mostly located in CM and EM were contracting CD4+ clones, with contracting CD8+ clones located in EMRA. Cross-reactive memory appears to have joined, as suggested by some responding clones showing up in pre-infection memory.

TCRdb redid the calling of the 5' RACE reads with MiXCR, one entry per CDR3 protein. This sample yields 470,000 or so distinct CDR3 sequences, of which about 20% are seen a single time; 20% to 25% belongs to the top ten. CDR1 DFQATT and CDR2 SNEGSKA come from the germline V gene (reference sequence). This CDR3 is 14 amino acids long. Germline trimming cut 5 bases from V and 8 bases from J; bases unmatched to any gene: 10. The chain has TRBV20-1 and TRBJ2-1; TRBD2 matches 9 bases. The source material was PBMCs or a T cell subset sorted from them (not recorded which). This receptor was obtained from a man aged 18 to 35 who had mild COVID-19 (a few samples of this study predate the infection). Cell type and time point are not known. DNA of the CDR3: TGCAGTGCTTCTACTAGAGCGGGGGGCCATGAGCAGTTCTTC. Residues: CSASTRAGGHEQFF.